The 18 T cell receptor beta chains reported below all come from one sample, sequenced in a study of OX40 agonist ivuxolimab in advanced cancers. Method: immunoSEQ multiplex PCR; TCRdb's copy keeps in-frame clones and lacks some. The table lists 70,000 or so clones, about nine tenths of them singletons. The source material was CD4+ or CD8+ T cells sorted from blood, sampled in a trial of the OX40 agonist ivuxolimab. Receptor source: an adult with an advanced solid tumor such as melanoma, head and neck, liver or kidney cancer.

In nucleotides, the CDR3 is TGCGCCAGCAGCCGGGGGGACAACTACGAGCAGTACTTC. Protein sequence: CASSRGDNYEQYF. This chain connects TRBV5-1 to TRBJ2-7, with a tentative D call TRBD2 (7 bases). CDR1 SGHRS and CDR2 YFSETQ come from the germline V gene. This CDR3 is 13 amino acids long. V was cut by 4 bases and J by 3 bases, with 11 bases left in between. The whole variable domain, filled in from reference TRBV5-1 and TRBJ2-7, reads KAGVTQTPRYLIKTRGQQVTLSCSPISGHRSVSWYQQTPGQGLQFLFEYFSETQRNKGNFPGRFSGRQFSNSRSEMNVSTLELGDSALYLCASSRGDNYEQYFGPGTRLTVT.

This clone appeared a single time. In DNA form, the CDR3 reads TGTGCCACCAGCAGAGTGAACAGGCCAAGTAACAATGAGCAGTTCTTC. Residues: CATSRVNRPSNNEQFF. This rearrangement joins TRBV15 to TRBJ2-1; a possible D gene is TRBD1 (5 bases). Per germline, CDR1 LNHNV and CDR2 YYDKDF (reference sequence). The ends were cut back, 1 base at V and 5 bases at J, with 15 bases in the middle. The CDR3 runs 16 residues.

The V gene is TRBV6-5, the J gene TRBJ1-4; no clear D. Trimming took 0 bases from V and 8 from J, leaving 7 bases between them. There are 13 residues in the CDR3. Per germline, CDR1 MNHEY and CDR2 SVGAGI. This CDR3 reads CASSYSTVEKLFF. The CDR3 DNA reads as TGTGCCAGCAGTTACTCGACGGTGGAAAAACTGTTTTTT.

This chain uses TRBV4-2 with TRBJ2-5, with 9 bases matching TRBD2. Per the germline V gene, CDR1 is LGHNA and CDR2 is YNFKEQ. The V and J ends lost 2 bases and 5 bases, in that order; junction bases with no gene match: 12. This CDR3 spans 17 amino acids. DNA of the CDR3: TGTGCCAGCAGCCAAAGGTTAGGGAGCGGGAGGCAGGAGACCCAGTACTTC. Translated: CASSQRLGSGRQETQYF.

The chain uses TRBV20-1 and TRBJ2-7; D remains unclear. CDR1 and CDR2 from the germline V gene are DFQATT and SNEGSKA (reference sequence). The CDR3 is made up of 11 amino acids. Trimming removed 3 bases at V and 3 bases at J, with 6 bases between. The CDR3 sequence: CSARNGYEQYF. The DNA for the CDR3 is TGCAGTGCTAGGAACGGCTACGAGCAGTACTTC.

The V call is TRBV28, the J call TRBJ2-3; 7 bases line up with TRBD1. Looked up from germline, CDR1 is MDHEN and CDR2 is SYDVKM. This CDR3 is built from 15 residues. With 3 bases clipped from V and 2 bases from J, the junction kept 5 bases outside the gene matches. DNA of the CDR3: TGTGCCAGCAGTTTGGTGGGACAGATCACAGATACGCAGTATTTT. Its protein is CASSLVGQITDTQYF.

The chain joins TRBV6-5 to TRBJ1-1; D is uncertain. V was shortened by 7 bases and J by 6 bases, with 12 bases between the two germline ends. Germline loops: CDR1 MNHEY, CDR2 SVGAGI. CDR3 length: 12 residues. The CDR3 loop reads CASTDGVAEAFF. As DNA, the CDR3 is TGTGCCAGCACCGACGGGGTTGCTGAAGCTTTCTTT.

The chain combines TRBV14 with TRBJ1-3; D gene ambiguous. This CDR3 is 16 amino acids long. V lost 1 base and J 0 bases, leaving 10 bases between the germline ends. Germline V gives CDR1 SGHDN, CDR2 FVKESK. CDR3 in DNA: TGTGCCAGCAGCCAAGTAACGGGAGGCTCTGGAAACACCATATATTTT. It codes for CASSQVTGGSGNTIYF.

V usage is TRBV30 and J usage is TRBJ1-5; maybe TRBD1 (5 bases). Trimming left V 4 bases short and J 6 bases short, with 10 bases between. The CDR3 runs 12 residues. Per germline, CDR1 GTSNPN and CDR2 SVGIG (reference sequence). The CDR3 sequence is CAWTRGGQPQHF. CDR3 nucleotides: TGTGCCTGGACCCGGGGGGGTCAGCCCCAGCATTTT. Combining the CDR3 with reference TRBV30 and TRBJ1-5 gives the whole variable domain SQTIHQWPATLVQPVGSPLSLECTVEGTSNPNLYWYRQAAGRGLQLLFYSVGIGQISSEVPQNLSASRPQDRQFILSSKKLLLSDSGFYLCAWTRGGQPQHFGDGTRLSIL.

Written as DNA, the CDR3 is TGTGCCAGCTCACCTTCAGGGCAACCGACTAGCAATCAGCCCCAGCATTTT. This gives the protein CASSPSGQPTSNQPQHF. V usage is TRBV18 and J usage is TRBJ1-5; D is perhaps TRBD1 (5 bases). The length of the CDR3 is 17 residues. The V gene lost 3 bases and the J gene lost 0 bases, with 15 bases spanning the gap. Germline CDR1 KGHSH, CDR2 LQKENI.

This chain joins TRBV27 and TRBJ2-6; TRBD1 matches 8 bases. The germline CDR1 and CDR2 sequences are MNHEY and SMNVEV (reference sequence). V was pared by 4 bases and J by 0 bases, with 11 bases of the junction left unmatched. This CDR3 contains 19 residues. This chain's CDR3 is CASSYLFGQGRSGANVLTF. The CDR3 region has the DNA TGTGCCAGCAGTTACCTGTTTGGACAGGGCCGCTCTGGGGCCAACGTCCTGACTTTC.

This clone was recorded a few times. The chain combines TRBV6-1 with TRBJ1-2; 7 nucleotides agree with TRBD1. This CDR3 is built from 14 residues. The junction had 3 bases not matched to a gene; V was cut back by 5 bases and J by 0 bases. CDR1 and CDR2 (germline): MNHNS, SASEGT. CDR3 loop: CASSSGGPNYGYTF. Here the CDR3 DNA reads TGTGCCAGCAGTTCAGGGGGTCCTAACTATGGCTACACCTTC.

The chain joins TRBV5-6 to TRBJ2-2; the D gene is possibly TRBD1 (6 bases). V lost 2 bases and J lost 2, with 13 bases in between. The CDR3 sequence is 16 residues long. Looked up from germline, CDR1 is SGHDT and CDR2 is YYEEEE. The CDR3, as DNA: TGTGCCAGCAGCTTCCGAGGGACACTAAACACCGGGGAGCTGTTTTTT. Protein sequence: CASSFRGTLNTGELFF.

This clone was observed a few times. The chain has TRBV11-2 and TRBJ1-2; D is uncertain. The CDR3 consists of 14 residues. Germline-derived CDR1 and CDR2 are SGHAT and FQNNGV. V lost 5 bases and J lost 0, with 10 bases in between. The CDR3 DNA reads TGTGCCAGCAGCATAACAGATTCTAACTATGGCTACACCTTC. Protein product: CASSITDSNYGYTF.

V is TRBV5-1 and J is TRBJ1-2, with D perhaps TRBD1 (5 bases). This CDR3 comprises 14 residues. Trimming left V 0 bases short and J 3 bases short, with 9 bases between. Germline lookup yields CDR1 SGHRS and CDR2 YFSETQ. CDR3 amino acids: CASSLGDGDYGYTF. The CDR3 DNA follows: TGCGCCAGCAGCTTGGGGGACGGGGACTATGGCTACACCTTC.

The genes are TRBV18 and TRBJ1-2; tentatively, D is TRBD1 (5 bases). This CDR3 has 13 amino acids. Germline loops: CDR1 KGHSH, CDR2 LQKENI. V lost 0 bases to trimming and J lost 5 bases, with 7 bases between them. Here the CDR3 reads CASSPPDMYGYTF. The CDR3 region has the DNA TGTGCCAGCTCACCACCGGACATGTATGGCTACACCTTC.

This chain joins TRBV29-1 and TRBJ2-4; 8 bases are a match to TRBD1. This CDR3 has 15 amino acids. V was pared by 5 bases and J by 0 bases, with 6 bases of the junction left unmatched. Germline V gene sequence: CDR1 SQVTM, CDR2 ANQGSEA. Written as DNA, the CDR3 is TGCAGCGTTCGTGGGACAGGATTAGCCAAAAACATTCAGTACTTC. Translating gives CSVRGTGLAKNIQYF.

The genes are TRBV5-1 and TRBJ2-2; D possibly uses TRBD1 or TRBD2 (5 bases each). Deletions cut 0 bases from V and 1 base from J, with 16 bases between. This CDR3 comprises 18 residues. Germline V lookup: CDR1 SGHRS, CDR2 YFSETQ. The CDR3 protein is CASSLALGLRGNTGELFF. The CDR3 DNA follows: TGCGCCAGCAGCTTGGCCCTGGGGCTGAGGGGGAACACCGGGGAGCTGTTTTTT.